This is a list of T cell receptor beta chains from one sample in a study of T cell responses to AZD1222 COVID-19 vaccine. Some clones are missing from TCRdb's copy, which holds only in-frame ones; the method was immunoSEQ multiplex PCR. The sample records around 150,000 clones, roughly 88% being singletons. Material: peripheral blood, obtained 28 days after the second AZD1222 dose. The source of these receptors is an adult who received the AZD1222 COVID-19 vaccine. The CDR3 runs from the conserved cysteine through the conserved F or W. A D gene is named only where the DNA matches it firmly. For some rows the clone size is stated as once, few or many, or as a class when expanded; others skip it.

J: TRBJ2-1; D: TRBD2; V: TRBV5-1; size: .; DNA: TGCGCCAGCAGGCAGAGAGCGGGGGGGACGAATGAGCAGTTCTTC; CDR3: CASRQRAGGTNEQFF
J: TRBJ2-3; D: .; V: TRBV18; size: .; DNA: TGTGCCAGCTCACCAGGACTCCTCACAGATACGCAGTATTTT; CDR3: CASSPGLLTDTQYF
J: TRBJ1-3; D: .; V: TRBV3-1/TRBV3-2; size: .; DNA: TGTGCCAGCAGCCAATGGGACCCAGGCTCTGGAAACACCATATATTTT; CDR3: CASSQWDPGSGNTIYF
J: TRBJ1-1; D: .; V: TRBV6-2/TRBV6-3; size: few; DNA: TGTGCCAGCAGTTACAGGGAGCACACTGAAGCTTTCTTT; CDR3: CASSYREHTEAFF
J: TRBJ1-1; D: .; V: TRBV6-5; size: .; DNA: TGTGCCAGCATTGCCGGCACTGAAGCTTTCTTT; CDR3: CASIAGTEAFF
J: TRBJ1-1; D: .; V: TRBV7-9; size: .; DNA: TGTGCCGGAACCTTTAGCACTGAAGCTTTCTTT; CDR3: CAGTFSTEAFF
J: TRBJ2-7; D: .; V: TRBV6-5; size: once; DNA: TGTGCCAGCAGTTACTCGATCCAGGGATCCTACGAGCAGTACTTC; CDR3: CASSYSIQGSYEQYF
J: TRBJ1-5; D: TRBD1; V: TRBV11-2; size: once; DNA: TGTGCCAGCAGCGAACAGGGGGCTGGGAATCAGCCCCAGCATTTT; CDR3: CASSEQGAGNQPQHF
J: TRBJ1-4; D: .; V: TRBV18; size: .; DNA: TGTGCCAGCTCACCAAGGCGAGCGGGACGGGGGACTAATGAAAAACTGTTTTTT; CDR3: CASSPRRAGRGTNEKLFF
J: TRBJ1-2; D: .; V: TRBV6-5; size: .; DNA: TGTGCCAGCAGTACTGGTCCGAGTAACTATGGCTACACCTTC; CDR3: CASSTGPSNYGYTF
J: TRBJ1-2; D: .; V: TRBV3-1/TRBV3-2; size: once; DNA: TGTGCCAGCAGCCAAGGAGGGGCCCGTGGCTACACCTTC; CDR3: CASSQGGARGYTF
J: TRBJ2-5; D: .; V: TRBV18; size: .; DNA: TGTGCCAGCTCACCAGGCAGCCAAGAGACCCAGTACTTC; CDR3: CASSPGSQETQYF
J: TRBJ2-3; D: .; V: TRBV6-2/TRBV6-3; size: .; DNA: TGTGCCAGCAGCCTTCTGACTCTCACAGATACGCAGTATTTT; CDR3: CASSLLTLTDTQYF
J: TRBJ1-3; D: TRBD1; V: TRBV19; size: .; DNA: TGTGCCAGTAGTATCGAAGGACAGGGGGCTACCTACTCTGGAAACACCATATATTTT; CDR3: CASSIEGQGATYSGNTIYF
J: TRBJ2-7; D: .; V: TRBV5-1; size: few; DNA: TGCGCCAGCAGCTTGCGGGGAGAAAACTACGAGCAGTACTTC; CDR3: CASSLRGENYEQYF
J: TRBJ1-1; D: .; V: TRBV11-2; size: .; DNA: TGTGCCAGCAGCTCGGTGGGGGGTACGAGCACTGAAGCTTTCTTT; CDR3: CASSSVGGTSTEAFF
J: TRBJ2-7; D: .; V: TRBV6-5; size: .; DNA: TGTGCCACACAGGTTTCCTACGAGCAGTACTTC; CDR3: CATQVSYEQYF
J: TRBJ1-1; D: .; V: TRBV18; size: .; DNA: TGTGCCAGCTCAGGGGGGATTGAAGCTTTCTTT; CDR3: CASSGGIEAFF
J: TRBJ2-7; D: TRBD1; V: TRBV5-8; size: .; DNA: TGTGCCAGCAGCTTTAGTTGGGACAGACCCTCCTACGAGCAGTACTTC; CDR3: CASSFSWDRPSYEQYF
J: TRBJ1-3; D: .; V: TRBV28; size: .; DNA: TGTGCCGGCCAGGGAAACAGGGCTGGAAACACCATATATTTT; CDR3: CAGQGNRAGNTIYF
J: TRBJ1-6; D: .; V: TRBV7-2; size: .; DNA: TGTGCCAGCAGCCCAGTTGGTCCTGCGGATTCACCCCTCCACTTT; CDR3: CASSPVGPADSPLHF
J: TRBJ1-3; D: .; V: TRBV18; size: .; DNA: TGTGCCAGCTCACCAGAGGGAAGCTCTGGAAACACCATATATTTT; CDR3: CASSPEGSSGNTIYF
J: TRBJ1-4; D: TRBD1; V: TRBV28; size: .; DNA: TGTGCCAGCAGTTTATCACGGACGGGACAGGAGCTCTTTAATGAAAAACTGTTTTTT; CDR3: CASSLSRTGQELFNEKLFF
J: TRBJ2-5; D: .; V: TRBV6-5; size: .; DNA: TGTGCCAGCATCGAGACACTGAAAGAGACCCAGTACTTC; CDR3: CASIETLKETQYF